A selection of T cell receptor beta chains follows, all from one sample in a study of shared T cell receptors in the human thymus. Assay: immunoSEQ multiplex PCR; the TCRdb copy retains only in-frame clones and omits some. The sample shows hundreds of thousands of clones, approximately 87% of them seen only once. The same sample was also used in a study of human thymus T cells.

Sequencing was carried out using thymocytes. The origin of the receptors is a boy under two years old with a congenital heart defect. Both conserved end residues are part of each CDR3. The D gene is left open where the match is weak. A row's size may be missing; if present it is once, few, many or a size class.

D: NA
size: NA
V: TRBV9
J: TRBJ2-1
DNA: TGTGCCAGCAGCGTAGGGGGAGGAGGATGGGACTCCTACAATGAGCAGTTCTTC
CDR3: CASSVGGGGWDSYNEQFF

D: NA
size: NA
V: TRBV4-2
J: TRBJ1-2
DNA: TGTGCCAGCAGCCAAGAACCAGGGGACTATGGCTACACCTTC
CDR3: CASSQEPGDYGYTF

D: NA
size: NA
V: TRBV7-9
J: TRBJ1-2
DNA: TGTGCCAGCAGCTCGCCTGACAGTTATGGCTACACCTTC
CDR3: CASSSPDSYGYTF

D: NA
size: once
V: TRBV7-2
J: TRBJ1-5
DNA: TGTGCCAGCAGTCCCTCCGGTTCTAGCAATCAGCCCCAGCATTTT
CDR3: CASSPSGSSNQPQHF

D: NA
size: NA
V: TRBV7-6
J: TRBJ1-6
DNA: TGTGCCAGCAGCTTAGCGCGGGCCTTCTCCTCCCCCCTCCACTTT
CDR3: CASSLARAFSSPLHF

D: NA
size: NA
V: TRBV19
J: TRBJ1-1
DNA: TGTGCCAGTAGTGCCCACAGGGAGGGAGCTTTCTTT
CDR3: CASSAHREGAFF

D: TRBD1
size: NA
V: TRBV4-3
J: TRBJ2-5
DNA: TGCGCCAGCAGCCAAGATGTAGGACAGGGCTACGAGACCCAGTACTTC
CDR3: CASSQDVGQGYETQYF

D: NA
size: NA
V: TRBV27
J: TRBJ1-5
DNA: TGTGCCAGCAGGCGGGGGCGAGGTCAGCCCCAGCATTTT
CDR3: CASRRGRGQPQHF

D: NA
size: NA
V: TRBV28
J: TRBJ2-7
DNA: TGTGCCAGCCAAGGTAGCGACACCCAGTACTTC
CDR3: CASQGSDTQYF

D: NA
size: NA
V: TRBV19
J: TRBJ1-1
DNA: TGTGCCAGTAGTCTTCGGAGGGGCCTGAACACTGAAGCTTTCTTT
CDR3: CASSLRRGLNTEAFF

D: TRBD2
size: NA
V: TRBV7-3
J: TRBJ2-7
DNA: TGTGCCAGCAGTCCTAGCGGGGGTGATGTCCAGCAGTACTTC
CDR3: CASSPSGGDVQQYF

D: NA
size: NA
V: TRBV6-5
J: TRBJ1-5
DNA: TGTGCCAGCAGTTACTCCGGGTATAGCAATCAGCCCCAGCATTTT
CDR3: CASSYSGYSNQPQHF

D: NA
size: NA
V: TRBV6-1
J: TRBJ1-6
DNA: TGTGCCAGCCTATTAAGCTCCTATAATTCACCCCTCCACTTT
CDR3: CASLLSSYNSPLHF

D: NA
size: NA
V: TRBV15
J: TRBJ1-2
DNA: TGTGCCACCAGCTCCCGGGACACGGGGAACTATGGCTACACCTTC
CDR3: CATSSRDTGNYGYTF

D: TRBD1
size: NA
V: TRBV28
J: TRBJ2-5
DNA: TGTGCCAGCAGTTGCCTGGACAGGGTGAGGGAGACCCAGTACTTC
CDR3: CASSCLDRVRETQYF

D: NA
size: NA
V: TRBV6-6
J: TRBJ2-3
DNA: TGTGCCAGCAGCCAGGTCTCCGTAGATACGCAGTATTTT
CDR3: CASSQVSVDTQYF

D: TRBD1
size: NA
V: TRBV10-1
J: TRBJ2-1
DNA: TGCGCCAGCAGTGGGGCTGGGACAGGCTACAATGAGCAGTTCTTC
CDR3: CASSGAGTGYNEQFF

D: NA
size: NA
V: TRBV6-5
J: TRBJ2-7
DNA: TGTGCCAGCAGTAACCCGACAGGCTACGAGCAGTACTTC
CDR3: CASSNPTGYEQYF

D: NA
size: NA
V: TRBV4-1
J: TRBJ1-1
DNA: TGCGCCAGCAGCCAAGATGCGGGTGAGGACTCACCTAGCACTGAAGCTTTCTTT
CDR3: CASSQDAGEDSPSTEAFF

D: TRBD2
size: few
V: TRBV29-1
J: TRBJ2-1
DNA: TGCAGCGTTGAGTCTGGTGTTAGCGGGAGTTCCTACAATGAGCAGTTCTTC
CDR3: CSVESGVSGSSYNEQFF

D: TRBD1
size: NA
V: TRBV10-3
J: TRBJ1-1
DNA: TGTGCCATCAGTGAATCCCCGGACAGGGACGCTGAAGCTTTCTTT
CDR3: CAISESPDRDAEAFF

D: NA
size: NA
V: TRBV14
J: TRBJ1-4
DNA: TGTGCCAGCAGCCAAGGTGCAGCGGTTAATGAAAAACTGTTTTTT
CDR3: CASSQGAAVNEKLFF

D: NA
size: NA
V: TRBV28
J: TRBJ1-5
DNA: TGTGCCAGCAGTGGTTCGTGGAGACTAGAACAGCCCCAGCATTTT
CDR3: CASSGSWRLEQPQHF

D: NA
size: NA
V: TRBV28
J: TRBJ2-7
DNA: TGTGCCAGCAGTTTATTGGAGCGCTACGAGCAGTACTTC
CDR3: CASSLLERYEQYF

D: NA
size: NA
V: TRBV18
J: TRBJ2-7
DNA: TGTGCCAGCTCACCAAGAGGGAGGAGCTCCTACGAGCAGTACTTC
CDR3: CASSPRGRSSYEQYF

D: TRBD1
size: NA
V: TRBV28
J: TRBJ1-2
DNA: TGTGCCACCGATCCCCAGGGGGCAGGTGGCTACACCTTC
CDR3: CATDPQGAGGYTF

D: TRBD2
size: NA
V: TRBV29-1
J: TRBJ2-2
DNA: TGCAGCGTTGCCCCCACCGGGACTAGCGGGAGTTACACCGGGGAGCTGTTTTTT
CDR3: CSVAPTGTSGSYTGELFF

D: TRBD1
size: NA
V: TRBV19
J: TRBJ2-4
DNA: TGTGCCAGTAGCGGGACAGCGATTCAGTACTTC
CDR3: CASSGTAIQYF

D: TRBD1
size: NA
V: TRBV13
J: TRBJ1-6
DNA: TGTGCCAGCAGCTTAGGGACAGGGGGTTCACCCCTCCACTTT
CDR3: CASSLGTGGSPLHF

D: TRBD1
size: NA
V: TRBV27
J: TRBJ1-2
DNA: TGTGCCAGCAGTCCAGGGGGTGGTTATGGCTACACCTTC
CDR3: CASSPGGGYGYTF

D: NA
size: NA
V: TRBV5-5
J: TRBJ1-5
DNA: TGTGCCAGCAGCCTTGGGGCAGGGGATAATCAGCCCCAGCATTTT
CDR3: CASSLGAGDNQPQHF

D: NA
size: NA
V: TRBV7-9
J: TRBJ1-3
DNA: TGTGCCAGCAGCTTACCCCAGGGATCTGGAAACACCATATATTTT
CDR3: CASSLPQGSGNTIYF

D: TRBD1
size: NA
V: TRBV6-1
J: TRBJ1-1
DNA: TGTGCCAGCAGTGAGGCGGGGGACAGGGTACACACATCGACCACTGAAGCTTTCTTT
CDR3: CASSEAGDRVHTSTTEAFF

D: TRBD1
size: NA
V: TRBV29-1
J: TRBJ1-2
DNA: TGCAGCGTTGCGAGAGCAGGGGGCAATGGCTACACCTTC
CDR3: CSVARAGGNGYTF

D: TRBD1
size: NA
V: TRBV28
J: TRBJ2-1
DNA: TGTGCCAGCAAGGTCCGGGACAGGCTATTGTTTTCGGAGAGTGAGCAGTTCTTC
CDR3: CASKVRDRLLFSESEQFF

D: TRBD1
size: NA
V: TRBV9
J: TRBJ1-2
DNA: TGTGCCAGCAGCGTAGGGACAGGGAATCGCGGCTACACCTTC
CDR3: CASSVGTGNRGYTF

D: TRBD1
size: NA
V: TRBV4-2
J: TRBJ1-1
DNA: TGTGCCAGCAGCCTTTCGGGACAGGGTAATGGCGAAGCTTTCTTT
CDR3: CASSLSGQGNGEAFF

D: NA
size: NA
V: TRBV7-9
J: TRBJ2-7
DNA: TGTGCCAGCAGCTTAGTTGGCGGCTCCTACGGGCAGTACTTC
CDR3: CASSLVGGSYGQYF

D: TRBD2
size: NA
V: TRBV25-1
J: TRBJ2-7
DNA: TGTGCCAGCAGTTCGATAGCGGGTCTCTACGAGCAGTACTTC
CDR3: CASSSIAGLYEQYF

D: NA
size: NA
V: TRBV5-6
J: TRBJ1-4
DNA: TGTGCCAGCAGCTGGGGACACCAACATAATGAAAAACTGTTTTTT
CDR3: CASSWGHQHNEKLFF

D: TRBD2
size: NA
V: TRBV10-3
J: TRBJ2-7
DNA: TGTGCCATCAGAAGTAGCGGGAGCGACGAGCAGTACTTC
CDR3: CAIRSSGSDEQYF

D: TRBD2
size: NA
V: TRBV4-2
J: TRBJ2-7
DNA: TGTGCCAGCAGCCAAGGAGCGGGGGCTTACGAGCAGTACTTC
CDR3: CASSQGAGAYEQYF

D: TRBD1
size: NA
V: TRBV29-1
J: TRBJ2-3
DNA: TGCAGCGTTGAAGATGGGACAGGGGTCACAGATACGCAGTATTTT
CDR3: CSVEDGTGVTDTQYF

D: NA
size: NA
V: TRBV10-3
J: TRBJ2-7
DNA: TGTGCCATCAGTGTAACAGGGACCTACGAGCAGTACTTC
CDR3: CAISVTGTYEQYF

D: TRBD2
size: NA
V: TRBV4-3
J: TRBJ2-3
DNA: TGCGCCAGCAGCCAAGGTGTGGGATTGACTAGCGGCAGGACAGATACGCAGTATTTT
CDR3: CASSQGVGLTSGRTDTQYF

D: TRBD1
size: NA
V: TRBV5-4
J: TRBJ1-1
DNA: TGTGCCAGCAGCTGGTGGGACAGGCTGGACACTGAAGCTTTCTTT
CDR3: CASSWWDRLDTEAFF

D: TRBD1
size: NA
V: TRBV2
J: TRBJ1-5
DNA: TGTGCCAGTAATCCGGGACAGGCCCTAACGGCCCAGCATTTT
CDR3: CASNPGQALTAQHF

D: NA
size: once
V: TRBV6-1
J: TRBJ1-5
DNA: TGTGCCAGCAGTGAAGCGGCCGGGGAGGGTGGCCAGCCCCAGCATTTT
CDR3: CASSEAAGEGGQPQHF

D: NA
size: NA
V: TRBV5-6
J: TRBJ1-2
DNA: TGTGCCAGCAGCTCTTACAGGGCCACGAGATCCTATGGCTACACCTTC
CDR3: CASSSYRATRSYGYTF

D: TRBD1
size: NA
V: TRBV19
J: TRBJ2-5
DNA: TGTGCCAGTAGTTTGGACAGGGGAGAGACCCAGTACTTC
CDR3: CASSLDRGETQYF

D: NA
size: NA
V: TRBV6-5
J: TRBJ1-5
DNA: TGTGCCAGCAGTTACTCGGCCTCCTTGAGCAATCAGCCCCAGCATTTT
CDR3: CASSYSASLSNQPQHF

D: TRBD2
size: NA
V: TRBV5-6
J: TRBJ2-5
DNA: TGTGCCAGCAGCCGGACTAGCGTACCCCAAGAGACCCAGTACTTC
CDR3: CASSRTSVPQETQYF

D: NA
size: NA
V: TRBV10-3
J: TRBJ2-7
DNA: TGTGCCATCAGAGAGGCCTACGAGCAGTACTTC
CDR3: CAIREAYEQYF

D: TRBD1
size: NA
V: TRBV15
J: TRBJ2-3
DNA: TGTGCCACCAGCATAGTGGACAGGGCGAGTGGAGATACGCAGTATTTT
CDR3: CATSIVDRASGDTQYF

D: NA
size: NA
V: TRBV5-1
J: TRBJ2-2
DNA: TGCGCCAGCAGCCCACGGGACTCGCCCACCGGGGAGCTGTTTTTT
CDR3: CASSPRDSPTGELFF

D: NA
size: NA
V: TRBV7-4
J: TRBJ1-1
DNA: TGTGCCAGCAGCTTAGGAGGAATGAACACTGAAGCTTTCTTT
CDR3: CASSLGGMNTEAFF

D: TRBD2
size: NA
V: TRBV7-4
J: TRBJ2-5
DNA: TGTGCCAGCAGAATAAGGATGGCGGGGGGGTCGCGGGAGACCCAGTACTTC
CDR3: CASRIRMAGGSRETQYF

D: NA
size: NA
V: TRBV27
J: TRBJ2-2
DNA: TGTGCCAGCAGTGGCGCGGGGGCCCTCGGCGGGGAGCTGTTTTTT
CDR3: CASSGAGALGGELFF

D: NA
size: NA
V: TRBV10-2
J: TRBJ2-4
DNA: TGCGCCACGGACGCGGAGGGAACAGGGGCAGCGGCTTTAGCCAAAAACATTCAGTACTTC
CDR3: CATDAEGTGAAALAKNIQYF

D: NA
size: NA
V: TRBV4-3
J: TRBJ1-2
DNA: TGCGCCAGCAGCCCTTGCCCAGGGGAAACGACCTATGGCTACACCTTC
CDR3: CASSPCPGETTYGYTF